This record concerns one TCR beta chain sequence. Libraries were prepared by immunoSEQ multiplex PCR; TCRdb keeps only in-frame clonotypes and omits some of them. The sample holds about 160,000 clones, roughly 90% seen once. This sample is drawn from a study of blood T cell repertoires in COVID-19. The CDR3 covers 17 residues. The J segment lost 1 base and the V segment lost 5 bases, leaving 12 bases of the junction unmatched. Germline CDR1 and CDR2: MNHEY and SVGEGT. The clonotype was recovered from a man between 25 and 39 years old with COVID-19, enrolled during active disease. The chain has TRBV6-2 or TRBV6-3 and TRBJ1-1; TRBD1 aligns across 8 bases. What was sequenced was peripheral blood. The DNA of the CDR3 is TGTGCCAGCAGTAACCCTGGACAGGGAAGGGGGAACACTGAAGCTTTCTTT. Translation gives CASSNPGQGRGNTEAFF.